This entry concerns a single T cell receptor beta chain. The antigen is not known. The sample originates from a study of CXCR3-negative and CXCR3-positive naive CD8 T cells. Study findings and constraints: Expression of CXCR3 was partially reduced after cryopreservation, and fresh PBMCs were used in most assays. A higher hydrophobicity marked the TRB CDR3s of CXCR3-positive naive cells versus CXCR3-negative naive cells.

All TRB cDNA libraries came from 5' RACE performed with UMI labels. TCRdb re-called the 5' RACE reads; every CDR3 protein appears as one record, without DNA. The sample data list roughly 130,000 distinct CDR3 sequences. The sequence derives from a human donor in good health. Some clones in this sample may be carry-over from other donors' samples. Sequencing used naive CXCR3+ CD8+ T cells from blood. Subset reported: CD45RO-CCR7+CD27+CD95- naive CD8+ T cells expressing CXCR3 (TNR3+).

CDR3 loop: CASSQDPAASYEQYF. V is TRBV4-1 and J is TRBJ2-7. Germline assignment: CDR1 MGHRA and CDR2 YSYEKL. The CDR3 runs 15 residues.